The sequence of this T cell receptor beta chain was determined in a study of T-cell memory formation after mild COVID-19. The V end was cut by 1 base, the J end by 8 bases, with 12 bases between. From germline, CDR1 is DFQATT and CDR2 SNEGSKA (reference sequence). This CDR3 is 14 amino acids long. Via MiXCR, TCRdb re-called the 5' RACE reads, giving one row per CDR3 protein. The table includes 400,000 to 500,000 distinct CDR3 sequences, 15% to 20% detected once. The chain combines TRBV20-1 with TRBJ1-6; D may be TRBD1 (5 bases). The sequenced sample consisted of PBMCs or a T cell subset sorted from them (not recorded which). The sequence was collected from a man aged 18 to 29 who had mild COVID-19 (a few samples of this study predate the infection). Cell type and time point are not known. CDR3 sequence: CSARGGAWDSPLHF. In DNA form, the CDR3 reads TGCAGTGCTAGAGGTGGGGCTTGGGATTCACCCCTCCACTTT.